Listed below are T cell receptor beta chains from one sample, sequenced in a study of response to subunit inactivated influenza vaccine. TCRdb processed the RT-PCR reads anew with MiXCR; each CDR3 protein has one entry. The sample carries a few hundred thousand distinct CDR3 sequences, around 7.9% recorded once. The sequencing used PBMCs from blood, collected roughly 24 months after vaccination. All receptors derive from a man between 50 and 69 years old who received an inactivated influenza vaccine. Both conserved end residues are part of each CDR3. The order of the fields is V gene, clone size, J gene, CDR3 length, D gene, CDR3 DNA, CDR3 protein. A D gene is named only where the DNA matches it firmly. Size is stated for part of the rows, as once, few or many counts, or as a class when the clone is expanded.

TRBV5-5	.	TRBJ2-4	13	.	TGTGCCAGCAGCTTGGAGGACTTGACCATTCAGTACTTC	CASSLEDLTIQYF
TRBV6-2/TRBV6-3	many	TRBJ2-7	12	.	TGTGCCAGCAGTCGTCGGACATACGAGCAGTACTTC	CASSRRTYEQYF
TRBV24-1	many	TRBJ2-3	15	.	TGTGCCACCAGTGAACCCGGGACTCACACAGATACGCAGTATTTT	CATSEPGTHTDTQYF
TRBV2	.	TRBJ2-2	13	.	TGTGCCAGCAACCGGGGGCTAGGCGGGGAGCTGTTTTTT	CASNRGLGGELFF
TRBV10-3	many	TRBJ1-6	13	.	TGTGCCATCACCAGACAAGTTAATTCACCCCTCCACTTT	CAITRQVNSPLHF
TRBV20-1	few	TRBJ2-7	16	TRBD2	TGCAGTGCTAGGACTAGCGGGAGCGCTCGGAGCTACGAGCAGTACTTC	CSARTSGSARSYEQYF
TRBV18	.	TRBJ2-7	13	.	TGTGCCAGCTCACCCACAGGGAACCACGAGCAGTACTTC	CASSPTGNHEQYF
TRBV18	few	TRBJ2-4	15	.	TGTGCCAGCTCACCACCTTCACAGGGCAAAAACATTCAGTACTTC	CASSPPSQGKNIQYF
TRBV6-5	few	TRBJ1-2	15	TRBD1	TGTGCCAGCAGTTTCAGGACAGGGGGCGACTATGGCTACACCTTC	CASSFRTGGDYGYTF
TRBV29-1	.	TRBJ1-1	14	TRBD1	TGCAGCGTTGTTCGGCAGGGGGAGAACACTGAAGCTTTCTTT	CSVVRQGENTEAFF
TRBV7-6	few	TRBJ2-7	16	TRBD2	TGTGCCAGCAGCTTAGCCAGTCGCGGGGGGGCCTACGAGCAGTACTTC	CASSLASRGGAYEQYF
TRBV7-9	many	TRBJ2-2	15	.	TGTGCCAGCAGCCGGGACTGGAGGTCCACCGGGGAGCTGTTTTTT	CASSRDWRSTGELFF
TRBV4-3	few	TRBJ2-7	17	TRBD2	TGCGCCAGCAGCCAAGGGACTAGCGGGAGGGCCTTGAACGAGCAGTACTTC	CASSQGTSGRALNEQYF
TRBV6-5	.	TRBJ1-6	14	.	TGTGCCAGCAGTTCGGATGACGTTAATTCACCCCTCCACTTT	CASSSDDVNSPLHF
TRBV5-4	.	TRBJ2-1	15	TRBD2	TGTGCCAGCAGCTCGGGACTAGCTCCAGACAATGAGCAGTTCTTC	CASSSGLAPDNEQFF
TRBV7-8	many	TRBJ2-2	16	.	TGTGCCAGCAGCCAAACGGCGGATTGGAACACCGGGGAGCTGTTTTTT	CASSQTADWNTGELFF
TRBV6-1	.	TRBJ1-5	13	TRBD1	TGTGCCAGCACCCAGGGGGTTTCGCAGCCCCAGCATTTT	CASTQGVSQPQHF
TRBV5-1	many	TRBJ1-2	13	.	TGCGCCAGCAGCTTACAAACTAACTATGGCTACACCTTC	CASSLQTNYGYTF
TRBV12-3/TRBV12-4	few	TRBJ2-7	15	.	TGTGCCAGCAGCCGAACCGGGACCTACCCCTACGAGCAGTACTTC	CASSRTGTYPYEQYF
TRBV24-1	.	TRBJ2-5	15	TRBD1	TGTGCCACCAGCCCGGGACAGGGGCACCAAGAGACCCAGTACTTC	CATSPGQGHQETQYF
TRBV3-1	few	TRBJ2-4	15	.	TGTGCCAGCAGCCGCGACACGTTAGCCAAAAACATTCAGTACTTC	CASSRDTLAKNIQYF
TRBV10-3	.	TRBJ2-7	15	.	TGTGCCATCAGTGTTAGGGAGGGGGCAAGGGACGAGCAGTACTTC	CAISVREGARDEQYF
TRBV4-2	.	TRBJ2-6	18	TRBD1	TGTGCCAGCAGCCAATCCGGGACAGGGGACTCTGGGGCCAACGTCCTGACTTTC	CASSQSGTGDSGANVLTF
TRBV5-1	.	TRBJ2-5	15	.	TGCGCCAGCAGCGGCGGTCACGGCTACCAAGAGACCCAGTACTTC	CASSGGHGYQETQYF
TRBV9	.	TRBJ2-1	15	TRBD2	TGTGCCAGCAGCGTAGGTAGCGGGAGCGTCAATGAGCAGTTCTTC	CASSVGSGSVNEQFF
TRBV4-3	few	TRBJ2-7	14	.	TGCGCCAGCAGCCAAGCCAAGGGATCCTACGAGCAGTACTTC	CASSQAKGSYEQYF
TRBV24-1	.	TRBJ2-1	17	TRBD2	TGTGCCACCAGTGATTTGGAGACTAGCGGGAACTACAATGAGCAGTTCTTC	CATSDLETSGNYNEQFF
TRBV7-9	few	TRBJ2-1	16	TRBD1	TGTGCCAGCAGCTGGACACCGGGACAGACTTGGAATGAGCAGTTCTTC	CASSWTPGQTWNEQFF
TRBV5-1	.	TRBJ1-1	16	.	TGCGCCAGCAGATTCGACACATCCAGAAGGGCTCTTGAAGCTTTCTTT	CASRFDTSRRALEAFF
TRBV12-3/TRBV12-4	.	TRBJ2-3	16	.	TGTGCCAGCAGTGCCCGGCCGGGAAGACCCACAGATACGCAGTATTTT	CASSARPGRPTDTQYF
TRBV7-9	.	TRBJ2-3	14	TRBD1	TGTGCCAGCACACTACAGGGGATTGTAGATACGCAGTATTTT	CASTLQGIVDTQYF
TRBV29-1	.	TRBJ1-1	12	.	TGCAGCGTTGGTAGAGAGAACACTGAAGCTTTCTTT	CSVGRENTEAFF
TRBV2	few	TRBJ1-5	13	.	TGTGCCAGCAGTGGACAGCTAAATCAGCCCCAGCATTTT	CASSGQLNQPQHF
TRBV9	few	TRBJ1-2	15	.	TGTGCCAGCAGCCCGAGCCCGGTAGCCTCCTATGGCTACACCTTC	CASSPSPVASYGYTF
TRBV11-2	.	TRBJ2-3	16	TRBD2	TGTGCCAGCAGCCAATGGGGGGCGGGGGGTGCAGATACGCAGTATTTT	CASSQWGAGGADTQYF
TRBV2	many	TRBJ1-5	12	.	TGTGCCAGCAGAAATAGCAATCAGCCCCAGCATTTT	CASRNSNQPQHF
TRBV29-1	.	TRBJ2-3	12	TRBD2	TGCAGCGTCCGGACTAGCGGGCGGATAGGATATTTT	CSVRTSGRIGYF
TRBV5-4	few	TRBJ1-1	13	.	TGTGCCAGCAGCCTGATAGACCACACTGAAGCTTTCTTT	CASSLIDHTEAFF
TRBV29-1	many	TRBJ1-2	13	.	TGCAGCGTTGAGAGTGGCAGCGTGGGTGGCTACACCTTC	CSVESGSVGGYTF
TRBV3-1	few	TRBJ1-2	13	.	TGTGCCAGCAGCCAGCGCAGCTTCTATGGCTACACCTTC	CASSQRSFYGYTF
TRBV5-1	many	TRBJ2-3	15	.	TGCGCCAGCAGCCCCTGGTCGGCCTACACAGATACGCAGTATTTT	CASSPWSAYTDTQYF
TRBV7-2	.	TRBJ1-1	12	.	TGTGCCAGCAGCCTTAGGAACAGGGAAGCTTTCTTT	CASSLRNREAFF
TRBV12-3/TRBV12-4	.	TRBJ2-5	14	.	TGTGCCAGCAGGCGGGACGAGACTAAAGAGACCCAGTACTTC	CASRRDETKETQYF
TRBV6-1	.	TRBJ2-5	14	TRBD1	TGTGCCAGCAGTCCCGTCAGGGGGCAAGAGACCCAGTACTTC	CASSPVRGQETQYF
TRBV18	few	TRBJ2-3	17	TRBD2	TGTGCCAGCTCACGGAGCGGGACTAGCGGAAGCACAGATACGCAGTATTTT	CASSRSGTSGSTDTQYF
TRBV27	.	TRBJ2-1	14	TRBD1	TGTGCCAGCAGTCAAAGGACAGGAGACAATGAGCAGTTCTTC	CASSQRTGDNEQFF
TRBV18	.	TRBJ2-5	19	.	TGTGCCAGCTCACCCAGGGACAGTTTAATAGCGGGCAGTGGAGAGACCCAGTACTTC	CASSPRDSLIAGSGETQYF
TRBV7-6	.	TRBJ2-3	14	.	TGTGCCAGCAGCTTGCAGACGTACACAGATACGCAGTATTTT	CASSLQTYTDTQYF
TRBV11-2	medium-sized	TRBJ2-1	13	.	TGTGCCAGCAGCTTGGTGAGTTACAATGAGCAGTTCTTC	CASSLVSYNEQFF
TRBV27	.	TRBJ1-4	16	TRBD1	TGTGCCAGCAGTGAGGACAGGGGGGGTGCTAATGAAAAACTGTTTTTT	CASSEDRGGANEKLFF
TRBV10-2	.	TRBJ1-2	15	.	TGCGCCAGCAGTGAGTCTACCGGTGGGAACTATGGCTACACCTTC	CASSESTGGNYGYTF
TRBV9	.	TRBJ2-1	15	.	TGTGCCAGCAGCGTATTGGGGGGCCCTAGGAATGAGCAGTTCTTC	CASSVLGGPRNEQFF
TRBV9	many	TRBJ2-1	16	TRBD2	TGTGCCAGCAGCGTAGGAAGCGGGGGCGCTTACAATGAGCAGTTCTTC	CASSVGSGGAYNEQFF
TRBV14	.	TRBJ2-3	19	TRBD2	TGTGCCAGCAGTCCCGGGACAAGACTAAGCGGGAGGTGGACAGATACGCAGTATTTT	CASSPGTRLSGRWTDTQYF
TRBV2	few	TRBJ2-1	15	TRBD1	TGTGCCAGCAGTCCCAGGGGGCGGTACGTCAATGAGCAGTTCTTC	CASSPRGRYVNEQFF
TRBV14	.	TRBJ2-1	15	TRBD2	TGTGCCAACAGCCTCGGGGGACTAGCGGGATTTGAGCAGTTCTTC	CANSLGGLAGFEQFF
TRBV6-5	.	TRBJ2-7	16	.	TGTGCCAGCAGTTACTCCTTGGCAGGATCCCTCGGCGAGCAGTACTTC	CASSYSLAGSLGEQYF